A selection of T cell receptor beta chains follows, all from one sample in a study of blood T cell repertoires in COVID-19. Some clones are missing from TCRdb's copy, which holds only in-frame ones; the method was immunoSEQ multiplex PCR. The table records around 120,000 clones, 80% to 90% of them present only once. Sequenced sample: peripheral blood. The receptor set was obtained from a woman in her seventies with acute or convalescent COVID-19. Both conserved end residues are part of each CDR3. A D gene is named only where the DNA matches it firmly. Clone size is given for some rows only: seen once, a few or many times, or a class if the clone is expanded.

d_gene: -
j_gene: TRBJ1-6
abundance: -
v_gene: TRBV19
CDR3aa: CASSITGYNSPLHF
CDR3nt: TGTGCCAGTAGTATAACAGGGTATAATTCACCCCTCCACTTT

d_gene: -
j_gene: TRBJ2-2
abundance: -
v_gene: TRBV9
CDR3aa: CASSVVTGGGELFF
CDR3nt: TGTGCCAGCAGCGTAGTTACCGGAGGGGGGGAGCTGTTTTTT

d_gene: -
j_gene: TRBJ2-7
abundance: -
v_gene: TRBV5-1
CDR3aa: CASSLGQSYEQYF
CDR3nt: TGCGCCAGCAGCTTGGGGCAGTCCTACGAGCAGTACTTC

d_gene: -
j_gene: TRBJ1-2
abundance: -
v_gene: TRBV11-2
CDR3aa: CASSLNQGPNYGYTF
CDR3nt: TGTGCCAGCAGCTTAAATCAGGGGCCTAACTATGGCTACACCTTC

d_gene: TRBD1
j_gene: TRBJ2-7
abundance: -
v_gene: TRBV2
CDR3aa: CASSLGTGGFREQYF
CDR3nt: TGTGCCAGCTCTTTGGGGACAGGGGGCTTCCGAGAGCAGTACTTC

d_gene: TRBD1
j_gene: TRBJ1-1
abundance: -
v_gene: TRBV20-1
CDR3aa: CSAGTGGGLFF
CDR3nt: TGCAGTGCGGGGACAGGGGGCGGACTTTTCTTT

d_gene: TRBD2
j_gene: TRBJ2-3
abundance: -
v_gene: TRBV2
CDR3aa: CASSPIGEGWGSTDTQYF
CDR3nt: TGTGCCAGCAGCCCCATCGGGGAGGGTTGGGGGAGCACAGATACGCAGTATTTT

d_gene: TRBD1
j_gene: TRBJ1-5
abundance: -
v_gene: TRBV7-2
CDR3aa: CASSGQGRQPQHF
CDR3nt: TGTGCCAGCAGCGGACAGGGGCGTCAGCCCCAGCATTTT

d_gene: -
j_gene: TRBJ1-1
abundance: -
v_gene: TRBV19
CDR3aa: CASSIFQGNTEAFF
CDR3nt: TGTGCCAGTAGTATTTTTCAGGGGAACACTGAAGCTTTCTTT

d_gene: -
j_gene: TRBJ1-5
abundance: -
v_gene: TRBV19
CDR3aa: CASRSGNQPQHF
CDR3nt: TGTGCCAGTCGCTCCGGTAATCAGCCCCAGCATTTT

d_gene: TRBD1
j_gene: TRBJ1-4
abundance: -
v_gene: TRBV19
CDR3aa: CASKQGAPSKLFF
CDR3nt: TGTGCCAGCAAACAGGGGGCCCCTAGCAAACTGTTTTTT

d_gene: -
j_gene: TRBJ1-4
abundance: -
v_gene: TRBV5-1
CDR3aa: CASSFSTTNEKLFF
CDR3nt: TGCGCCAGCAGCTTCAGTACAACTAATGAAAAACTGTTTTTT

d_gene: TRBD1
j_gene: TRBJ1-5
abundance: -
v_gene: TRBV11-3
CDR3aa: CASSLEGDSYRDQPQHF
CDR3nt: TGTGCCAGCAGCTTAGAGGGGGACAGCTATAGGGATCAGCCCCAGCATTTT

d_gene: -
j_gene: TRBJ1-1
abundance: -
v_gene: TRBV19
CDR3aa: CASSIDAQMNTEAFF
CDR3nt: TGTGCCAGTAGTATAGACGCACAAATGAACACTGAAGCTTTCTTT

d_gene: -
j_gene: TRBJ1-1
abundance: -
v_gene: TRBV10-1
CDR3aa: CASSELQSTEAFF
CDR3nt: TGCGCCAGCAGCGAATTACAGTCTACAGAAGCTTTCTTT

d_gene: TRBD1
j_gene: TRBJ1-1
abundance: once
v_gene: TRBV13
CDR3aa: CASSPQGVGTEAFF
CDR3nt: TGTGCCAGCAGCCCACAGGGGGTGGGCACTGAAGCTTTCTTT

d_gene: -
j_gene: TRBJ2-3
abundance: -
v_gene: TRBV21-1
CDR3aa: CASSKGGEACLCTDTQYF
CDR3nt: TGTGCCAGCAGCAAAGGAGGAGAGGCGTGCCTATGCACAGATACGCAGTATTTT

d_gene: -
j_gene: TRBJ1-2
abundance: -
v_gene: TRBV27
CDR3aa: CASSLSGVRYGYTF
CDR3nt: TGTGCCAGCAGTTTATCCGGGGTCCGGTATGGCTACACCTTC

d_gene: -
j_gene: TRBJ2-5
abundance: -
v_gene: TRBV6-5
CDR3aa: CASRTGWGETQYF
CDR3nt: TGTGCCAGCAGAACAGGGTGGGGAGAGACCCAGTACTTC

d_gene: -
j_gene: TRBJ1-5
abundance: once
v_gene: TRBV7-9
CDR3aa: CASSHENQPQHF
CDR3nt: TGTGCCAGCAGCCACGAGAATCAGCCCCAGCATTTT

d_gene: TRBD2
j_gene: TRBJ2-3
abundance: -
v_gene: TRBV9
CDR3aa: CASSVVSGGGGDTQYF
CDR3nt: TGTGCCAGCAGCGTAGTTAGCGGGGGAGGAGGAGATACGCAGTATTTT

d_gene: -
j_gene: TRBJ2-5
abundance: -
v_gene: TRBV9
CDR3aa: CASSVAQGITETQYF
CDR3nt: TGTGCCAGCAGCGTAGCTCAGGGGATCACGGAGACCCAGTACTTC

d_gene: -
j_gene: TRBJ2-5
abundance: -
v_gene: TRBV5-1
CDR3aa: CASSWLGTPQETQYF
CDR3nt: TGCGCCAGCAGCTGGCTAGGGACACCACAAGAGACCCAGTACTTC

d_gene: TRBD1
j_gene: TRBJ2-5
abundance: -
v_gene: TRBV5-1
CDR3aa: CASSLGDRSGQYF
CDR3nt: TGCGCCAGCAGCTTGGGGGACAGGAGTGGCCAGTACTTC

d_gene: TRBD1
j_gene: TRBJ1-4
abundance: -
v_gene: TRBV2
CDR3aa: CATLGQGREKLFF
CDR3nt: TGTGCCACCCTCGGACAGGGGAGAGAAAAACTGTTTTTT

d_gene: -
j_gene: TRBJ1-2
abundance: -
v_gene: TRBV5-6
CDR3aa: CASSLPPSQGERHGYTF
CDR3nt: TGTGCCAGCAGCTTGCCCCCTTCACAGGGTGAAAGGCATGGCTACACCTTC

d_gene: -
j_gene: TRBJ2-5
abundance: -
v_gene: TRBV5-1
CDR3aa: CASSLEAGQETQYF
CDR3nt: TGCGCCAGCAGCTTGGAAGCAGGTCAAGAGACCCAGTACTTC

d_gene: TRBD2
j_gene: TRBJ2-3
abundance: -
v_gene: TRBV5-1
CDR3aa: CASSSAGGNTDTQYF
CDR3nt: TGCGCCAGCAGCTCAGCGGGGGGAAACACAGATACGCAGTATTTT

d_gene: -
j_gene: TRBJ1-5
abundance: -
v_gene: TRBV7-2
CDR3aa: CASRRGGSGNQPQHF
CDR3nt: TGTGCCAGCAGAAGGGGGGGCAGCGGCAATCAGCCCCAGCATTTT

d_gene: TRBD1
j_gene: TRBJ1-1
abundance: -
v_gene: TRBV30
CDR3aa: CAWSVRDRVPEAFF
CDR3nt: TGTGCCTGGAGTGTCCGGGACAGGGTCCCTGAAGCTTTCTTT

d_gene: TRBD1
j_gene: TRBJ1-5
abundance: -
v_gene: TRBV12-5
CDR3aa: CASQGVEGNQPQHF
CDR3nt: TGTGCTAGTCAGGGGGTCGAGGGCAATCAGCCCCAGCATTTT

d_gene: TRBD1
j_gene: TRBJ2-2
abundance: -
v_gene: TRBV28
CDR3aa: CASIKTGTETGELFF
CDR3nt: TGTGCCAGCATTAAAACGGGGACAGAAACCGGGGAGCTGTTTTTT

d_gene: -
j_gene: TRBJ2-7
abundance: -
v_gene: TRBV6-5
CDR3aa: CASSPLDTPYEQYF
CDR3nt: TGTGCCAGCAGCCCCTTGGACACCCCCTACGAGCAGTACTTC

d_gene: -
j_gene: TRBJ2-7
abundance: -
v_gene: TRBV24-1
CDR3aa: CATSDFLGVEQYF
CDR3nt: TGTGCCACCAGTGATTTTTTAGGGGTCGAGCAGTACTTC

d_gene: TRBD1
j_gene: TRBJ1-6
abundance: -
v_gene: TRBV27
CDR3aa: CASSLLSPGGNSPLHF
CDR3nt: TGTGCCAGCAGTTTATTGTCTCCAGGGGGTAATTCACCCCTCCACTTT

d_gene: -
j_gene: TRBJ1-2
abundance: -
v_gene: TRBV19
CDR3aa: CASSTLRFGGYTF
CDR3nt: TGTGCCAGTAGTACCCTGAGGTTTGGGGGCTACACCTTC

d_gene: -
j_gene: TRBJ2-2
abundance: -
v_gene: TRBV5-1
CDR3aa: CASSSNTNTGELFF
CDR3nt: TGCGCCAGCAGCTCAAACACGAACACCGGGGAGCTGTTTTTT

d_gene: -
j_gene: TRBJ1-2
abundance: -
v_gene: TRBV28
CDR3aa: CASSPRVHSGGYTF
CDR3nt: TGTGCCAGCAGTCCCCGGGTCCACTCAGGGGGCTACACCTTC

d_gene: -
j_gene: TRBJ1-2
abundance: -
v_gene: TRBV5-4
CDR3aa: CASSRTLTINYGYTF
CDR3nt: TGTGCCAGCAGCCGGACTCTTACAATCAACTATGGCTACACCTTC

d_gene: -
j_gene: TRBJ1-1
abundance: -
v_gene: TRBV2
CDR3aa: CASSDRVPYTEAFF
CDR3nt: TGTGCCAGCAGTGACAGGGTTCCTTACACTGAAGCTTTCTTT

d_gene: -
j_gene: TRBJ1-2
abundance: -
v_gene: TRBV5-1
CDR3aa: CASSFDTPNYGYTF
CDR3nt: TGCGCCAGCAGCTTCGATACTCCTAACTATGGCTACACCTTC

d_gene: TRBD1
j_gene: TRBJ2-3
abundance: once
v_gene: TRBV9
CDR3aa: CASSVQGARTDTQYF
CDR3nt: TGTGCCAGCAGCGTGCAGGGGGCGCGGACAGATACGCAGTATTTT

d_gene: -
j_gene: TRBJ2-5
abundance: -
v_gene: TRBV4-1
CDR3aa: CASSQLGLRQETQYF
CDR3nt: TGCGCCAGCAGCCAGCTGGGGCTAAGACAAGAGACCCAGTACTTC

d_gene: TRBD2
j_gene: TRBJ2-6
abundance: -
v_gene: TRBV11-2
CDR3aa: CASSWGGRQAAGANVLTF
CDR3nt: TGTGCCAGCAGCTGGGGGGGTCGGCAGGCGGCTGGGGCCAACGTCCTGACTTTC

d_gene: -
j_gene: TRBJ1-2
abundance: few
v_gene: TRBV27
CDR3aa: CASSRREIYGFNYGYTF
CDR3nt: TGTGCCAGCAGTCGCAGGGAAATCTATGGGTTTAACTATGGCTACACCTTC

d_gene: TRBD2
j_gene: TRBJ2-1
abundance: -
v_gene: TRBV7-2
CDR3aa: CASSLGTSGGRWQFF
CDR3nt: TGTGCCAGCAGCTTAGGAACTAGCGGGGGGCGGTGGCAGTTCTTC

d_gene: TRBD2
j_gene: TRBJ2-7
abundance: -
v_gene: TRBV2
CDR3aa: CASSAQAGGPVADEQYF
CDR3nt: TGTGCCAGCAGTGCGCAAGCGGGGGGGCCGGTGGCTGACGAGCAGTACTTC

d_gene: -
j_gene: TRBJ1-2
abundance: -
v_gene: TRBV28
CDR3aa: CASRSGQTNYGYTF
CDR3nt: TGTGCCAGCAGGTCTGGACAGACAAACTATGGCTACACCTTC

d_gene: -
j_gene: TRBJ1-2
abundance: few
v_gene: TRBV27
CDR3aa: CASPTYGYTF
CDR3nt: TGTGCCAGCCCTACCTATGGCTACACCTTC

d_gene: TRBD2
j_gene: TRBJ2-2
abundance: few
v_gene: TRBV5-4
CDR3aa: CASSLGSGGNTGELFF
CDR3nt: TGTGCCAGCAGCTTGGGTAGCGGGGGGAACACCGGGGAGCTGTTTTTT

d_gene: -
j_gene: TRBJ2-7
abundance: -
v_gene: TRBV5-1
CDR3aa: CASSLDTGLPKKSEQYF
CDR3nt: TGCGCCAGCAGCTTGGACACGGGACTCCCGAAGAAGAGCGAGCAGTACTTC

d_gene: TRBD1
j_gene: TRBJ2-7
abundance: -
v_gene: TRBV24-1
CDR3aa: CATSDPAAGQGNEQYF
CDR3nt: TGTGCCACCAGTGATCCTGCCGCGGGACAGGGTAACGAGCAGTACTTC